Listed below are T cell receptor beta chains from one sample, sequenced in a study of CD8 T cells in Susac syndrome. TCRdb itself ran the immunoSEQ multiplex PCR reads through MiXCR, one entry per CDR3 protein. The repertoire holds more than 200,000 distinct CDR3 sequences, with over 90% as singletons. Sample: CD4+ T cells from PBMCs. Receptors originate from a human donor with Susac syndrome. The CDR3 runs from the conserved cysteine through the conserved F or W. A D gene is named only where the DNA matches it firmly. Size is omitted from some rows. Given values are once, few, many or a class for expanded clones.

clone size	V gene	D gene	J gene	CDR3 protein	CDR3 DNA
NA	TRBV30	TRBD2	TRBJ2-7	CAWSVGSGGAYEQYF	TGTGCCTGGAGTGTAGGTAGCGGGGGGGCCTACGAGCAGTACTTC
few	TRBV20-1	TRBD2	TRBJ2-3	CSARTSVSTDTQYF	TGCAGTGCAAGGACTAGCGTCAGCACAGATACGCAGTATTTT
NA	TRBV20-1	TRBD1	TRBJ1-5	CSAEPPGQGSQPQHF	TGCAGTGCGGAGCCTCCGGGACAGGGCTCTCAGCCCCAGCATTTT
NA	TRBV12-3/TRBV12-4	NA	TRBJ2-5	CASSFERDQETQYF	TGTGCCAGCAGTTTCGAGCGGGACCAAGAGACCCAGTACTTC
NA	TRBV15	NA	TRBJ1-1	CATSRERYEGTEAFF	TGTGCCACCAGCAGAGAAAGATACGAGGGCACTGAAGCTTTCTTT
NA	TRBV5-1	TRBD2	TRBJ2-5	CASSLLAGDETQYF	TGCGCCAGCAGCTTGCTCGCGGGGGACGAGACCCAGTACTTC
once	TRBV14	TRBD1	TRBJ2-5	CASSQDSTGPKRTQYF	TGTGCCAGCAGCCAAGATTCGACAGGGCCCAAGAGAACCCAGTACTTC
NA	TRBV28	TRBD2	TRBJ2-5	CASSLQGGVQETQYF	TGTGCCAGCAGTTTGCAGGGAGGGGTCCAAGAGACCCAGTACTTC
NA	TRBV28	NA	TRBJ1-1	CASRNTEAFF	TGTGCCAGCAGAAACACTGAAGCTTTCTTT
NA	TRBV6-2/TRBV6-3	NA	TRBJ1-2	CASSYPGQVYGYTF	TGTGCCAGCAGTTACCCTGGACAAGTCTATGGCTACACCTTC
NA	TRBV7-2	NA	TRBJ1-1	CASTIGGTEAFF	TGTGCCAGCACCATAGGGGGGACTGAAGCTTTCTTT
once	TRBV19	NA	TRBJ1-1	CASSISGRTEAFF	TGTGCCAGTAGTATCTCTGGGCGAACTGAAGCTTTCTTT
NA	TRBV20-1	NA	TRBJ2-1	CSASSGAYNEQFF	TGCAGTGCTAGCTCGGGGGCCTACAATGAGCAGTTCTTC
once	TRBV3-1	NA	TRBJ1-6	CASSKDYNSPLHF	TGTGCCAGCAGTAAGGATTATAATTCACCCCTCCACTTT
NA	TRBV13	NA	TRBJ1-1	CASSLGLAGRDTEAFF	TGTGCCAGCAGCTTAGGCCTCGCGGGGCGTGACACTGAAGCTTTCTTT
NA	TRBV12-3/TRBV12-4	NA	TRBJ1-3	CASSAEGGNTIYF	TGTGCCAGCAGCGCGGAAGGTGGAAACACCATATATTTT
NA	TRBV9	TRBD1	TRBJ2-1	CASSARTGTGSDEQFF	TGTGCCAGCAGCGCTCGAACCGGGACAGGGTCCGATGAGCAGTTCTTC
NA	TRBV28	TRBD1	TRBJ2-7	CASRQGQGVDEQYF	TGTGCCAGCAGACAAGGACAGGGAGTGGACGAGCAGTACTTC
NA	TRBV27	TRBD2	TRBJ2-3	CASTQSGGEDTQYF	TGTGCCAGCACCCAAAGCGGGGGGGAAGATACGCAGTATTTT
once	TRBV20-1	NA	TRBJ1-5	CSVGGVEYSNQPQHF	TGCAGTGTTGGCGGGGTTGAGTATAGCAATCAGCCCCAGCATTTT
NA	TRBV12-3/TRBV12-4	TRBD2	TRBJ2-1	CASSSNGGAGEQFF	TGTGCCAGCAGTTCTAACGGGGGGGCGGGGGAGCAGTTCTTC
once	TRBV12-3/TRBV12-4	NA	TRBJ1-3	CASAPGKLLGGNTIYF	TGTGCCAGCGCCCCAGGGAAGCTCTTGGGTGGAAACACCATATATTTT
NA	TRBV27	TRBD2	TRBJ2-2	CATKRGANTGELFF	TGTGCCACCAAGCGGGGGGCGAACACCGGGGAGCTGTTTTTT
NA	TRBV5-1	NA	TRBJ1-2	CASSQGTTSSGYTF	TGCGCCAGCAGCCAGGGGACAACCTCCTCGGGCTACACCTTC
NA	TRBV19	TRBD1	TRBJ1-1	CASSQGENTEAFF	TGTGCCAGTAGTCAGGGGGAGAACACTGAAGCTTTCTTT
NA	TRBV18	NA	TRBJ1-6	CASSPIESPLHF	TGTGCCAGCTCACCAATAGAGTCACCCCTCCACTTT
NA	TRBV6-5	NA	TRBJ1-1	CATQGRGGSNTEAFF	TGTGCCACCCAGGGCAGGGGCGGGTCGAACACTGAAGCTTTCTTT
NA	TRBV3-1	NA	TRBJ2-5	CASSQDRATWQETQYF	TGTGCCAGCAGCCAAGATCGAGCGACATGGCAAGAGACCCAGTACTTC
few	TRBV9	NA	TRBJ2-5	CASSSGQETQYF	TGTGCCAGCAGCAGCGGACAAGAGACCCAGTACTTC
NA	TRBV4-2	TRBD1	TRBJ2-5	CASSQVGRGLQETQYF	TGTGCCAGCAGCCAAGTGGGCAGGGGGCTACAAGAGACCCAGTACTTC
NA	TRBV19	NA	TRBJ2-2	CASSPGQSTGELFF	TGTGCCAGTAGTCCAGGACAGAGCACCGGGGAGCTGTTTTTT
NA	TRBV30	NA	TRBJ2-5	CAWSVSGGRETQYF	TGTGCCTGGAGTGTATCCGGGGGGCGAGAGACCCAGTACTTC
NA	TRBV12-3/TRBV12-4	NA	TRBJ2-4	CASSFRRVQNIQYF	TGTGCCAGCAGTTTTAGGAGGGTCCAAAACATTCAGTACTTC
NA	TRBV15	NA	TRBJ1-2	CATSRDGRGNYGYTF	TGTGCCACCAGCAGAGATGGCAGGGGCAACTATGGCTACACCTTC
NA	TRBV20-1	NA	TRBJ1-1	CSAREPWGRDTEAFF	TGCAGTGCTAGAGAACCGTGGGGGAGGGACACTGAAGCTTTCTTT
NA	TRBV9	NA	TRBJ1-1	CASSGGRLNTEAFF	TGTGCCAGCAGCGGCGGGAGGTTGAACACTGAAGCTTTCTTT
NA	TRBV5-1	NA	TRBJ2-5	CASSLRAVQETQYF	TGCGCCAGCAGCTTGCGGGCAGTACAAGAGACCCAGTACTTC
NA	TRBV14	NA	TRBJ2-2	CASSIPGPNTGELFF	TGTGCCAGCAGCATTCCAGGGCCGAACACCGGGGAGCTGTTTTTT
NA	TRBV3-1	NA	TRBJ1-6	CASSQGQFGVVPLHF	TGTGCCAGCAGCCAGGGCCAATTCGGGGTTGTACCCCTCCACTTT
once	TRBV5-4	NA	TRBJ2-1	CASSPPGASSYNEQFF	TGTGCCAGCAGTCCCCCGGGGGCTAGCTCCTACAATGAGCAGTTCTTC
NA	TRBV7-2	NA	TRBJ1-5	CASERGYSNQPQHF	TGTGCCAGCGAACGCGGATATAGCAATCAGCCCCAGCATTTT
NA	TRBV6-5	NA	TRBJ2-5	CASSYSRLPETQYF	TGTGCCAGCAGTTACTCGAGACTCCCGGAGACCCAGTACTTC
NA	TRBV5-1	NA	TRBJ2-3	CASSPPANRGTDTQYF	TGCGCCAGCAGCCCCCCAGCTAACAGGGGCACAGATACGCAGTATTTT
NA	TRBV28	NA	TRBJ1-1	CASSLLGGPEAFF	TGTGCCAGCAGTTTATTGGGCGGCCCTGAAGCTTTCTTT
NA	TRBV30	NA	TRBJ2-2	CAWSVPGNPGELFF	TGTGCCTGGAGTGTACCAGGGAACCCCGGGGAGCTGTTTTTT
NA	TRBV3-1	TRBD1	TRBJ1-5	CASSQGGDRRHF	TGTGCCAGCAGCCAAGGGGGGGACAGGAGGCATTTT
NA	TRBV6-5	NA	TRBJ1-3	CASWQPGLSGNTIYF	TGTGCCAGCTGGCAACCTGGGCTATCTGGAAACACCATATATTTT
NA	TRBV6-2/TRBV6-3	NA	TRBJ1-1	CASRQVSGTEAFF	TGTGCCAGCAGGCAGGTTTCCGGCACTGAAGCTTTCTTT
NA	TRBV6-2/TRBV6-3	NA	TRBJ2-7	CASSYLGTSYEQYF	TGTGCCAGCAGTTACCTGGGCACTTCCTACGAGCAGTACTTC
NA	TRBV7-9	TRBD1	TRBJ1-5	CASSLKGAGQPQHF	TGTGCCAGCAGCTTAAAGGGGGCAGGTCAGCCCCAGCATTTT
NA	TRBV12-3/TRBV12-4	NA	TRBJ2-1	CASREGDHSYNEQFF	TGTGCCAGCAGAGAGGGGGACCACTCCTACAATGAGCAGTTCTTC
NA	TRBV30	TRBD1	TRBJ1-2	CAWSATGGFTNGYTF	TGTGCCTGGAGTGCAACAGGGGGTTTCACGAATGGCTACACCTTC
NA	TRBV5-1	NA	TRBJ2-7	CASSLPETSYEQYF	TGCGCCAGCAGCTTGCCAGAGACGAGCTACGAGCAGTACTTC
NA	TRBV6-2/TRBV6-3	NA	TRBJ1-2	CASKDQPIYGYTF	TGTGCCAGCAAAGATCAGCCCATTTATGGCTACACCTTC
NA	TRBV9	NA	TRBJ1-5	CASSVGVNQPQHF	TGTGCCAGCAGCGTAGGAGTAAATCAGCCCCAGCATTTT
NA	TRBV5-4	NA	TRBJ1-1	CASSFPANTEAFF	TGTGCCAGCAGCTTCCCAGCAAACACTGAAGCTTTCTTT
NA	TRBV20-1	NA	TRBJ2-3	CSTKRSLAGTDTQYF	TGCAGTACCAAAAGGTCCCTCGCAGGCACAGATACGCAGTATTTT
NA	TRBV6-5	NA	TRBJ1-4	CASHRAPNEKLFF	TGTGCCAGCCACAGGGCACCTAATGAAAAACTGTTTTTT
NA	TRBV19	NA	TRBJ1-1	CASSVDLPGTEAFF	TGTGCCAGTAGTGTGGACCTCCCCGGCACTGAAGCTTTCTTT